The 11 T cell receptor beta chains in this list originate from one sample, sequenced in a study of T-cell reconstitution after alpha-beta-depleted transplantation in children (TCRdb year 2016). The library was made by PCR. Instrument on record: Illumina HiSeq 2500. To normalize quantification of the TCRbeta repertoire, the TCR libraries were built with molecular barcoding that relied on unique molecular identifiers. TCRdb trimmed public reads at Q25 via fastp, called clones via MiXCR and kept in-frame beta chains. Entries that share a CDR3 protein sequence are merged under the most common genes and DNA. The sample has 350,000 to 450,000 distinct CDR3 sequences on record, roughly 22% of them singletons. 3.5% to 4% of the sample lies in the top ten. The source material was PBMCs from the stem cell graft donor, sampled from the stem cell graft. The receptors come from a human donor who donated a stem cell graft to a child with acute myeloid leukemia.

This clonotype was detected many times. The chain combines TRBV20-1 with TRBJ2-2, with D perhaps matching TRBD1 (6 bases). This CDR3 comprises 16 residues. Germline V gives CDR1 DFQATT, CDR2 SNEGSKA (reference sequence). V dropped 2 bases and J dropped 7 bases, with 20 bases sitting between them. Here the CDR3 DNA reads TGCAGTGCTAGATCCCGGGCAGGGGTGGAGGTCGGGGAGCTGTTTTTT. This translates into CSARSRAGVEVGELFF.

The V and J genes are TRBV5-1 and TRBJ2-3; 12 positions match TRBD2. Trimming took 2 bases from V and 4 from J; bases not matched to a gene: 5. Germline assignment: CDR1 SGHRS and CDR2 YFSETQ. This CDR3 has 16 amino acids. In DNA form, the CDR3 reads TGCGCCAGCAGCTTACGACTAGCGGGAGCTGCAGATACGCAGTATTTT. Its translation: CASSLRLAGAADTQYF.

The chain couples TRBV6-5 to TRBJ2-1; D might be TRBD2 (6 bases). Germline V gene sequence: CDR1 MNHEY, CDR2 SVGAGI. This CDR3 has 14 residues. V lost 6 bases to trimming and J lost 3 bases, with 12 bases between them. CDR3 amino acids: CASSSRAGYNEQFF. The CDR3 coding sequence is TGTGCCAGCAGCTCTCGAGCGGGCTACAATGAGCAGTTCTTC.

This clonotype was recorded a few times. CDR3 in amino acids: CASSQAVRSSYNEQFF. In DNA form, the CDR3 reads TGCGCCAGCAGCCAAGCGGTAAGGAGCTCCTACAATGAGCAGTTCTTC. The V call is TRBV4-1, the J call TRBJ2-1, with unresolved D. From germline, CDR1 is MGHRA and CDR2 YSYEKL. V was pared by 1 base and J by 0 bases, with 10 bases between. There are 16 residues in the CDR3.

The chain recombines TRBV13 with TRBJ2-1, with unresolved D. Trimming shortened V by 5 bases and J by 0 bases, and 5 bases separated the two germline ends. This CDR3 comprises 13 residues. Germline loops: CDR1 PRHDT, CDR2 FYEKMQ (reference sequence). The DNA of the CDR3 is TGTGCCAGCAGCATCCTCTCCTACAATGAGCAGTTCTTC. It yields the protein CASSILSYNEQFF.

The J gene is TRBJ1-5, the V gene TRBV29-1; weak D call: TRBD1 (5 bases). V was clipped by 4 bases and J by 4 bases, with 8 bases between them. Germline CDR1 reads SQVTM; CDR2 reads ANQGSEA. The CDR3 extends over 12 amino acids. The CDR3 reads CSVAGGNQPQHF. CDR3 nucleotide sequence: TGCAGCGTTGCGGGGGGAAATCAGCCCCAGCATTTT.

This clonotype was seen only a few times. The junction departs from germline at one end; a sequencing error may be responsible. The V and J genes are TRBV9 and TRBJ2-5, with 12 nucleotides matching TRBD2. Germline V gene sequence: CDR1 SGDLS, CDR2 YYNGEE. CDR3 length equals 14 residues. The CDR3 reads CASSVDPSGRVQHF. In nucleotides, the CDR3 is TGTGCCAGCAGCGTAGACCCTAGCGGGAGGGTCCAACACTTC.

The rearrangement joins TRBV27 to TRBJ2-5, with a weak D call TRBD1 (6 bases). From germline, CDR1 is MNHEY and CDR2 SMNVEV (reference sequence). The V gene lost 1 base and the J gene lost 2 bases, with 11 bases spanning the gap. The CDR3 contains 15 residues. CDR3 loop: CASSLLGAGQETQYF. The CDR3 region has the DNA TGTGCCAGCAGTTTATTGGGGGCGGGTCAAGAGACCCAGTACTTC.

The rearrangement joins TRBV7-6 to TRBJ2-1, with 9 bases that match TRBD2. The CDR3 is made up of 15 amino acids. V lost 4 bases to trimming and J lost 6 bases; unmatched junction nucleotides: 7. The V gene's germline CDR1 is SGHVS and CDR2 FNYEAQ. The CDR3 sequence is CASSYVAGGSNEQFF. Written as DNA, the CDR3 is TGTGCCAGCAGCTATGTCGCGGGAGGGTCCAATGAGCAGTTCTTC.

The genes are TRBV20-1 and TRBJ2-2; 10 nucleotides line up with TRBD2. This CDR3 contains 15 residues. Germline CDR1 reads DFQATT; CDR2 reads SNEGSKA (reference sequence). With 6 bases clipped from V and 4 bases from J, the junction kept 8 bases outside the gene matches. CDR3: CSAQTSGHGTGELFF. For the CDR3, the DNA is TGCAGTGCCCAGACTAGCGGGCACGGCACCGGGGAGCTGTTTTTT.

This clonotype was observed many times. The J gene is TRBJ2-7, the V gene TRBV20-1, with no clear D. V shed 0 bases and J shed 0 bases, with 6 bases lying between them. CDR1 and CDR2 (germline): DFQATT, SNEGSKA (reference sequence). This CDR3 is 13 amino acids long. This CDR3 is CSARELFSYEQYF. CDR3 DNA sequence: TGCAGTGCTAGAGAACTGTTCTCCTACGAGCAGTACTTC.